This TCR beta chain originates from a study of T-cell reconstitution after alpha-beta-depleted transplantation in children. Broader study findings: Expanded graft clones, several hundred of them, were reportedly the source of alpha-beta T cells about two months after transplant. One year post-transplant, T-cell counts and diversity were largely derived from T cells produced anew.

Concerning this clonotype itself: No antigen is known for it.

Construction of the TCRbeta library involved unique molecular identifiers. TCRdb used MiXCR to reprocess the PCR reads, holding one entry per CDR3 protein. Of more than 500,000 distinct CDR3 sequences in the sample, roughly 11% were seen once. With V trimmed by 0 bases and J by 0 bases, 16 bases remained unmatched. CDR1 and CDR2 from the germline V gene are DFQATT and SNEGSKA (reference sequence). CDR3 size: 20 residues. The receptor's source is a female patient aged 2-15 years who had a stem cell transplant for aplastic anemia, so the T cells may come from the graft donor. The rearrangement joins TRBV20-1 to TRBJ2-1, with TRBD2 identical over 8 bases. The material was PBMCs, mostly from graft donor cells, obtained 180 days after TCRalphabeta/CD19-depleted stem cell transplant. CDR3 sequence reads: CSARDAFASGYHSSYNEQFF. The CDR3 coding sequence is TGCAGTGCTAGAGATGCATTTGCTAGCGGGTATCATAGCTCCTACAATGAGCAGTTCTTC.